This T cell receptor (beta chain) was captured in a study of Graves' ophthalmopathy and Graves' hyperthyroidism. General observations from the study: The model reached approximately 71% sensitivity and around 72% specificity for predicting ophthalmopathy progression. Most thyroid clonotypes with frequency above 0.001 were detected in blood too.

Germline CDR1 reads MDHEN; CDR2 reads SYDVKM. V was shortened by 7 bases and J by 11 bases, with 9 bases between the two germline ends. The CDR3 has 11 residues. The TCR beta CDR3 regions underwent amplification from RNA transcripts. Amplification began with first-round RT-PCR using HTBI primers, then second-round multiplex PCR was performed. A single record per CDR3 protein comes from TCRdb applying MiXCR to the multiplex PCR reads. The sample holds about 500,000 distinct CDR3 sequences, approximately 14% seen once. Points on this clonotype: What it binds is not known.

Excluded were patients with other autoimmune diseases, uncontrolled infections, pregnancy or lactation. The receptor comes from a woman aged 30 to 39 with Graves' ophthalmopathy. V usage is TRBV28 and J usage is TRBJ1-6; D is unclear. The sequenced material came from blood. The CDR3 coding sequence is TGTGCCAGCACTTCTATCCCACCCCTCCACTTT. Its translation is CASTSIPPLHF.